These 25 T cell receptor beta chains came from one sample sequenced in a study of CD8 T cells in ankylosing spondylitis. One entry per CDR3 protein results from TCRdb running MiXCR on the 5' RACE reads. The data hold hundreds of thousands of distinct CDR3 sequences, with roughly 8.6% observed a single time. Input material: blood, either unsorted or a sorted T cell fraction (not recorded which). These TCRs come from a male donor with ankylosing spondylitis or in good health (not recorded which).

This clonotype was seen repeatedly, ten times or more. One end of the junction fails to match germline, which may point to a read error. CDR3 protein: CASSLAGLAKNIQYF. The CDR3 DNA reads as TGTGCCAGCAGCCTAGCGGGTCTAGCCAAAAACATTCAGTACTTC. The rearrangement uses TRBV7-9 and TRBJ2-4, with 8 bases fitting TRBD2. There are 15 residues in the CDR3. Per germline, CDR1 SEHNR and CDR2 FQNEAQ (reference sequence). The full variable domain, in which reference TRBV7-9 and TRBJ2-4 provide the parts outside the CDR3, is DTGVSQNPRHKITKRGQNVTFRCDPISEHNRLYWYRQTLGQGPEFLTYFQNEAQLEKSRLLSDRFSAERPKGSFSTLEIQRTEQGDSAMYLCASSLAGLAKNIQYFGAGTRLSVL.

This clonotype was counted at least ten times. This rearrangement joins TRBV20-1 to TRBJ2-3; TRBD2 agrees at 7 bases. Looked up from germline, CDR1 is DFQATT and CDR2 is SNEGSKA (reference sequence). The CDR3 length is 14 residues. With 5 bases clipped from V and 3 bases from J, the junction kept 8 bases outside the gene matches. CDR3 coding DNA: TGCAGTGCTCGGGGGGTCCCCGGGACAGATACGCAGTATTTT. The encoded protein is CSARGVPGTDTQYF.

Points on this clonotype: This may be a read error: a much more frequent sequence differs by one nucleotide. The chain recombines TRBV20-1 with TRBJ2-3; TRBD1 is a possible D gene (5 bases). CDR1 and CDR2 from the germline V gene are DFQATT and SNEGSKA (reference sequence). V shed 3 bases and J shed 7 bases, with 17 bases lying between them. This CDR3 spans 14 amino acids. CDR3 in DNA: TGCAGTGCTAGTAGGCTAGGGGCAGTATATACGCAGTATTTT. This encodes CSASRLGAVYTQYF.

Ten or more counts support this clonotype. The rearrangement uses TRBV6-1 and TRBJ1-1; D unresolved. The CDR3 consists of 15 residues. V was cut by 8 bases and J by 0 bases, with 16 bases left in between. Germline assignment: CDR1 MNHNS and CDR2 SASEGT. CDR3 DNA sequence: TGTGCCAGCGGAACAGAGTACCCGATGAACACTGAAGCTTTCTTT. Translating gives CASGTEYPMNTEAFF.

The chain couples TRBV20-1 to TRBJ2-7, with D tentatively TRBD2 (6 bases). Trimming removed 4 bases from V and 4 bases from J, with 23 bases in between. Germline V gives CDR1 DFQATT, CDR2 SNEGSKA (reference sequence). The CDR3 is 16 amino acids. CDR3: CSATNPLGAGNYEQYF. The CDR3 region has the DNA TGCAGTGCTACTAACCCGTTGGGCGCGGGAAATTACGAGCAGTACTTC.

This clonotype was recorded at least ten times. This chain uses TRBV25-1 with TRBJ2-7; D uncertain. Germline assignment: CDR1 MGHDK and CDR2 SYGVNS. The CDR3 loop spans 11 amino acids. The V end was cut by 6 bases, the J end by 6 bases, with 9 bases between. DNA for the CDR3: TGTGCCAGCAGCCTCAAGACCGAGCAGTACTTC. Its protein product is CASSLKTEQYF.

V and J are TRBV6-2 or TRBV6-3 and TRBJ1-2; D gene unclear. CDR1 and CDR2 (germline): MNHEY, SVGEGT. Between the trimmed V and J ends, which lost 0 bases and 2 bases, there was a span of 4 bases. The CDR3 spans 13 residues. The CDR3 spells CASSYSDNYGYTF. CDR3 nucleotides: TGTGCCAGCAGTTACTCGGACAACTATGGCTACACCTTC.

This clonotype was recorded many times. Here the CDR3 DNA reads TGTGCCAGCACCTTGGACCCCCTTGGAGTAGGTGGCTACACCTTC. It translates to CASTLDPLGVGGYTF. The rearrangement joins TRBV12-3 or TRBV12-4 to TRBJ1-2; D uncertain. There are 15 residues in the CDR3. V was shortened by 7 bases and J by 7 bases, with 22 bases between the two germline ends.

This clonotype showed up just a few times. The chain recombines TRBV20-1 with TRBJ2-7; D is perhaps TRBD1 (5 bases). Between the trimmed V and J ends, which lost 6 bases and 5 bases, there was a span of 11 bases. Germline V lookup: CDR1 DFQATT, CDR2 SNEGSKA (reference sequence). The CDR3 has 11 amino acids. Written as DNA, the CDR3 is TGCAGTGCCCGGATAGGGGACGAGCAGTACTTC. The encoded protein is CSARIGDEQYF.

The sample holds many counts of this clonotype. V is TRBV5-6 and J is TRBJ2-2, with D tentatively TRBD1 (5 bases). The germline V gene has CDR1 SGHDT and CDR2 YYEEEE. CDR3 length: 15 amino acids. Trimming took off 2 bases at V and 5 bases at J, with 13 bases between the two ends. The CDR3 DNA sequence: TGTGCCAGCAGCTTCCAGGGTGTCCTTACCGGGGAGCTGTTTTTT. Protein: CASSFQGVLTGELFF.

This clonotype was seen many times. This chain uses TRBV3-2 with TRBJ2-1; TRBD1, the table's D call, was not compared with the DNA. TRBV3-2 is noted as a pseudogene. This CDR3 spans 17 amino acids. The DNA for the CDR3 is TGTGCCAGCAGCCAAGGATTAGGGCAGGGACAATACAATGAGCAGTTCTTC. Translated: CASSQGLGQGQYNEQFF.

This clonotype was detected many times. This rearrangement joins TRBV20-1 to TRBJ2-1, with TRBD2 identical over 9 bases. The CDR3 covers 20 residues. Trimming removed 0 bases from V and 1 base from J; junction bases left unmatched: 16. Germline V gene sequence: CDR1 DFQATT, CDR2 SNEGSKA (reference sequence). CDR3 sequence: CSARDPLRGGTELSYNEQFF. CDR3 DNA sequence: TGCAGTGCTAGAGATCCCCTGCGGGGGGGTACGGAGTTGTCCTACAATGAGCAGTTCTTC.

Many counts were recorded for this clonotype. The junction does not match germline at one end; this may be a read error. The rearrangement joins TRBV29-1 to TRBJ2-1; maybe TRBD1 (6 bases). CDR3 length: 10 amino acids. CDR1 is SQVTM, CDR2 ANQGSEA, per germline. CDR3 DNA sequence: TGCAGCGGTGAAGCAGGGGAGCGGTTCTTC. As protein: CSGEAGERFF.

Concerning this clonotype itself: This may be a read error: a much more frequent sequence differs by one nucleotide. The conserved phenylalanine or tryptophan normally closing the CDR3 is absent here, so this likely arose from a read error. This rearrangement joins TRBV27 to TRBJ2-7; D remains ambiguous. Germline CDR1 and CDR2: MNHEY and SMNVEV (reference sequence). V was shortened by 5 bases and J by 3 bases, with 14 bases between the two germline ends. This CDR3 is built from 14 residues. The CDR3 sequence is CASSLSLRYYEQYL. As DNA, the CDR3 is TGTGCCAGCAGTCTTAGCTTGCGTTACTACGAGCAGTACCTC.

This clonotype has a count of ten or more. At one of its ends the junction is not consistent with the germline gene, which may arise from a read error. The gene calls are TRBV24-1 and TRBJ1-1; unclear D gene. CDR1 KGHDR and CDR2 SFDVKD come from the germline V gene. The CDR3 runs 13 residues. The CDR3 protein is CATTDNMNTEAFF. The CDR3 DNA reads TGTGCCACCACTGATAACATGAACACTGAAGCTTTCTTT.

This clonotype has a count of ten or more. This chain uses TRBV28 with TRBJ2-1, with a weak D call TRBD1 (8 bases). The CDR3 length is 16 residues. CDR1 is MDHEN and CDR2 is SYDVKM in the germline V gene. Trimming removed 1 base at V and 5 bases at J, with 15 bases between. CDR3: CASSLFGQGGDNEQFF. The CDR3 DNA follows: TGTGCCAGCAGTTTATTTGGACAGGGAGGGGACAATGAGCAGTTCTTC.

This clonotype was seen many times. The V gene is TRBV7-9, the J gene TRBJ2-5, with D unclear. The CDR3 runs 13 residues. Germline V gives CDR1 SEHNR, CDR2 FQNEAQ (reference sequence). V was trimmed by 4 bases and J by 0 bases, leaving 6 bases between them. CDR3 DNA sequence: TGTGCCAGCAGCTCGATGTACCAAGAGACCCAGTACTTC. Translating gives CASSSMYQETQYF.

This clonotype has only a few counts. J is TRBJ1-4 and V is TRBV5-8; D is uncertain. V was cut by 3 bases and J by 0 bases, with 12 bases left in between. The CDR3 is made up of 16 amino acids. Germline V gene data show CDR1 as SGHTS and CDR2 as YDEGEE. The CDR3 here is CASSWGSDPTNEKLFF. DNA for the CDR3: TGTGCCAGCAGCTGGGGTTCGGACCCAACTAATGAAAAACTGTTTTTT.

This clonotype has ten or more counts. The CDR3 loop reads CASSLAGTGKTQYF. CDR3 nucleotides: TGTGCCAGCAGCTTAGCGGGGACCGGAAAGACCCAGTACTTC. V is TRBV7-2 and J is TRBJ2-5, with D perhaps matching TRBD1 or TRBD2 (5 bases each). Trimming cost V 0 bases and J 6 bases, with 11 bases left between them. The CDR3 is made up of 14 amino acids. Germline-derived CDR1 and CDR2 are SGHTA and FQGNSA.

This clonotype occurred a few times. The chain joins TRBV30 to TRBJ1-1; no definite D call. Between the trimmed V and J ends, which lost 5 bases and 0 bases, there was a span of 10 bases. CDR1 and CDR2 (germline): GTSNPN, SVGIG (reference sequence). The CDR3 has 13 residues. The CDR3 nucleotides read TGTGCCTGGGGGAGCCTTCTGAACACTGAAGCTTTCTTT. Its translation: CAWGSLLNTEAFF.

This clonotype has a count of ten or more. The chain has TRBV20-1 and TRBJ2-3; the D gene is possibly TRBD1 (5 bases). The CDR3 has 15 amino acids. Germline CDR1 DFQATT, CDR2 SNEGSKA (reference sequence). V lost 0 bases and J lost 7, with 17 bases in between. The DNA of the CDR3 is TGCAGTGCTAGAGATCGGGCAGGGTTAGGAAATACGCAGTATTTT. Translated: CSARDRAGLGNTQYF.

This clonotype was seen many times. The genes are TRBV20-1 and TRBJ2-3; 10 bases fit TRBD1. Germline CDR1 and CDR2: DFQATT and SNEGSKA (reference sequence). Losses at the gene ends were 4 bases for V and 3 bases for J; bases not matched to a gene: 7. The CDR3 covers 15 residues. CDR3 sequence: CSATTGTGATDTQYF. CDR3 coding DNA: TGCAGTGCTACGACCGGGACAGGGGCTACAGATACGCAGTATTTT.

Many counts were recorded for this clonotype. This chain joins TRBV6-1 and TRBJ1-2, with TRBD1 identical over 9 bases. The CDR3 consists of 15 residues. Germline trimming cut 7 bases from V and 6 bases from J; bases unmatched to any gene: 12. CDR1 is MNHNS and CDR2 is SASEGT in the germline V gene. CDR3 nucleotides: TGTGCCAGCATCTCCACAGACAGGGGGTTAAATGGCTACACCTTC. Its translation: CASISTDRGLNGYTF.

The chain has TRBV5-1 and TRBJ2-5; TRBD2 matches 11 bases. CDR3 length: 15 amino acids. J gave up 4 bases and V 1 base, and 3 bases lay outside the gene matches. The V gene's germline CDR1 is SGHRS and CDR2 YFSETQ. CDR3 in amino acids: CASSLTGLAGETQYF. In DNA, the CDR3 is TGCGCCAGCAGCTTGACCGGACTAGCGGGAGAGACCCAGTACTTC.

This clonotype has a count of ten or more. V is TRBV15 and J is TRBJ1-3; 9 positions match TRBD1. Looked up from germline, CDR1 is LNHNV and CDR2 is YYDKDF (reference sequence). Trimming removed 0 bases from V and 2 bases from J; junction bases left unmatched: 5. The CDR3 loop spans 17 amino acids. This chain's CDR3 is CATSREGQGSPGNTIYF. The CDR3 DNA sequence: TGTGCCACCAGCAGAGAGGGACAGGGATCGCCTGGAAACACCATATATTTT.